The next 7 T cell receptor beta chains were all read from a single sample in a study of blood T cell repertoires in COVID-19. Profiling relied on immunoSEQ multiplex PCR, and the TCRdb table lists in-frame clones only, not all of them. The table includes approximately 200,000 clones, roughly 82% detected once. Source material: PBMCs or T cells enriched from blood (not recorded which). These receptor sequences come from a man aged 40-49 years who had recovered from COVID-19.

This chain connects TRBV7-2 to TRBJ2-2; a possible D gene is TRBD1 (6 bases). The CDR3 is 15 amino acids. Germline assignment: CDR1 SGHTA and CDR2 FQGNSA. V was trimmed by 3 bases and J by 3 bases, leaving 11 bases between them. CDR3 amino acids: CASSFRTADTGELFF. The CDR3 DNA reads as TGTGCCAGCAGCTTTCGGACAGCGGACACCGGGGAGCTGTTTTTT. The full variable domain, its missing parts supplied by reference TRBV7-2 and TRBJ2-2, is GAGVSQSPSNKVTEKGKDVELRCDPISGHTALYWYRQSLGQGLEFLIYFQGNSAPDKSGLPSDRFSAERTGGSVSTLTIQRTQQEDSAVYLCASSFRTADTGELFFGEGSRLTVL.

This chain connects TRBV2 to TRBJ2-5, with a weak D call TRBD1 (5 bases). Trimming pared 11 bases from V and 4 bases from J, leaving 11 bases between. Per germline, CDR1 SNHLY and CDR2 FYNNEI. The CDR3 runs to 11 residues. The CDR3 DNA reads as TGTGCCCCAGGAAGGGGAGAGACCCAGTACTTC. The encoded protein is CAPGRGETQYF.

V is TRBV19 and J is TRBJ2-1; D might be TRBD2 (5 bases). In germline, CDR1 is LNHDA, CDR2 SQIVND (reference sequence). The CDR3 loop spans 15 amino acids. Trimming stripped 6 bases from V and 0 bases from J, with 12 bases between. DNA for the CDR3: TGTGCCAGTAGACCCCGGGGAAGCTCCTACAATGAGCAGTTCTTC. It encodes CASRPRGSSYNEQFF.

In this sample, this clone turned up once. The sample has other DNA sequences that encode this CDR3 too. This chain uses TRBV28 with TRBJ2-7; no clear D gene. This CDR3 has 12 residues. CDR1 is MDHEN and CDR2 is SYDVKM in the germline V gene. Trimming left V 6 bases short and J 0 bases short, with 6 bases between. CDR3 nucleotide sequence: TGTGCCAGCAGGCAGAACTCCTACGAGCAGTACTTC. It yields the protein CASRQNSYEQYF.

This clone was picked up a small number of times. The rearrangement uses TRBV5-1 and TRBJ2-7; D remains ambiguous. With 3 bases removed from V and 0 bases from J, the gap between germline ends came to 10 bases. CDR1 and CDR2 from the germline V gene are SGHRS and YFSETQ. The CDR3 is 14 residues long. The CDR3: CASSSRSGSYEQYF. CDR3 sequence (DNA): TGCGCCAGCAGCTCGAGAAGTGGCTCCTACGAGCAGTACTTC.

This clone was seen just once. The V and J genes are TRBV7-3 and TRBJ1-2; D is undetermined. Germline assignment: CDR1 SGHTA and CDR2 FQGTGA. The CDR3 contains 13 residues. Deletions cut 2 bases from V and 1 base from J, with 5 bases between. CDR3 in DNA: TGTGCCAGCAGCTTATCCCGTAACTATGGCTACACCTTC. This sequence encodes CASSLSRNYGYTF.

V and J are TRBV9 and TRBJ2-2, with D perhaps matching TRBD1 (5 bases). This CDR3 comprises 17 residues. V shed 4 bases and J shed 0 bases, with 16 bases lying between them. Germline-derived CDR1 and CDR2 are SGDLS and YYNGEE. CDR3 bases: TGTGCCAGCAGCACACCTGACAGAAAACCGAACACCGGGGAGCTGTTTTTT. Protein: CASSTPDRKPNTGELFF.